Listed below are T cell receptor beta chains from one sample, sequenced in a study of T cell changes during pregnancy in multiple sclerosis. The method was immunoSEQ multiplex PCR; TCRdb's version includes in-frame clones alone and lacks a portion of them. The repertoire holds 50,000 to 75,000 clones, with approximately 93% as singletons. Sample: CD8+ T cells from peripheral blood mononuclear cells, taken in the third trimester of pregnancy. Receptor source: a female donor with multiple sclerosis, enrolled in a pregnancy study. The CDR3 runs from the conserved cysteine through the conserved F or W. The D gene is left open where the match is weak. Clone size, where shown, is once, few, many, or a class for clones that have expanded.

d_gene	len	abundance	v_gene	j_gene	CDR3aa	CDR3nt
TRBD2	18	NA	TRBV4-3	TRBJ2-2	CASSQGKPGLAGGGELFF	TGCGCCAGCAGCCAAGGAAAACCGGGACTAGCGGGTGGCGGGGAGCTGTTTTTT
TRBD2	15	NA	TRBV10-3	TRBJ2-1	CATAPGLAGLDEQFF	TGTGCCACCGCGCCGGGACTAGCGGGATTGGATGAGCAGTTCTTC
TRBD2	14	NA	TRBV27	TRBJ2-1	CASSPSGRGNEQFF	TGTGCCAGCAGTCCAAGCGGGAGGGGGAATGAGCAGTTCTTC
TRBD2	14	once	TRBV2	TRBJ2-7	CASGGLASSYEQYF	TGTGCCAGCGGGGGACTAGCTAGCTCCTACGAGCAGTACTTC
TRBD2	14	NA	TRBV7-2	TRBJ2-1	CASSLDGRAGEQFF	TGTGCCAGCAGCTTAGACGGGAGGGCGGGTGAGCAGTTCTTC
TRBD1	15	NA	TRBV28	TRBJ2-7	CASSSPQGAIYEQYF	TGTGCCAGCAGTTCTCCTCAGGGGGCGATCTACGAGCAGTACTTC
TRBD1	15	NA	TRBV25-1	TRBJ1-2	CASSVQQGANYGYTF	TGTGCCAGCAGTGTCCAACAGGGGGCCAACTATGGCTACACCTTC
NA	14	NA	TRBV29-1	TRBJ1-3	CSVGQGTSGNTIYF	TGCAGCGTTGGCCAGGGGACGTCTGGAAACACCATATATTTT
NA	12	NA	TRBV25-1	TRBJ2-1	CASGQVRYEQFF	TGTGCTTCCGGTCAGGTCAGGTATGAGCAGTTCTTC
NA	13	NA	TRBV6-5	TRBJ2-7	CASSYRAGGEQYF	TGTGCCAGCAGTTACAGGGCCGGGGGCGAGCAGTACTTC
TRBD1	15	NA	TRBV5-1	TRBJ2-3	CASSVQGARTDTQYF	TGCGCCAGCAGCGTACAGGGGGCGCGGACAGATACGCAGTATTTT
NA	14	NA	TRBV27	TRBJ2-7	CASSTRGFSYEQYF	TGTGCCAGCAGTACAAGAGGGTTTTCCTACGAGCAGTACTTC
NA	13	NA	TRBV5-6	TRBJ2-7	CASSAGLDYEQYF	TGTGCCAGCAGCGCCGGACTCGACTACGAGCAGTACTTC
TRBD1	13	NA	TRBV5-1	TRBJ1-2	CASSSGQIYGYTF	TGCGCCAGCAGCTCGGGACAGATCTATGGCTACACCTTC
NA	12	once	TRBV27	TRBJ1-1	CASSRTGSRAFF	TGTGCCAGCAGTCGTACAGGGAGCAGAGCTTTCTTT
NA	15	NA	TRBV2	TRBJ1-2	CASSEARGVGHGYTF	TGTGCCAGCAGTGAAGCCCGGGGGGTCGGCCATGGCTACACCTTC
NA	16	NA	TRBV15	TRBJ1-1	CATSRDFTGTNTEAFF	TGTGCCACCAGCAGAGATTTTACAGGGACGAACACTGAAGCTTTCTTT
TRBD1	16	NA	TRBV6-1	TRBJ1-5	CASSESSMAGGQPQHF	TGTGCCAGCAGTGAAAGTAGCATGGCAGGGGGCCAGCCCCAGCATTTT
TRBD2	12	NA	TRBV7-2	TRBJ2-1	CASSARLAEQFF	TGTGCCAGCAGCGCCCGACTAGCTGAGCAGTTCTTC
NA	13	NA	TRBV29-1	TRBJ1-1	CSVVLQGNTEAFF	TGCAGCGTTGTTTTACAGGGGAACACTGAAGCTTTCTTT
TRBD2	17	NA	TRBV13	TRBJ2-1	CASSLVLAGPSHNEQFF	TGTGCCAGCAGCTTAGTACTAGCGGGCCCAAGTCACAATGAGCAGTTCTTC
TRBD1	16	NA	TRBV5-1	TRBJ1-5	CASSPGTADSNQPQHF	TGCGCCAGCAGCCCCGGGACAGCAGATAGCAATCAGCCCCAGCATTTT
NA	18	once	TRBV10-2	TRBJ2-5	CASSESNPPAAVLETQYF	TGCGCCAGCAGTGAGTCGAACCCTCCAGCGGCCGTTCTGGAGACCCAGTACTTC
NA	10	NA	TRBV11-2	TRBJ2-2	CASGGRELFF	TGTGCCAGCGGAGGCCGGGAGCTGTTTTTT
NA	18	once	TRBV27	TRBJ2-7	CASSPTGQGTRLTYEQYF	TGTGCCAGCAGTCCAACCGGACAAGGGACACGACTAACCTACGAGCAGTACTTC
TRBD2	14	NA	TRBV9	TRBJ2-1	CASSVAGGSNEQFF	TGTGCCAGCAGCGTAGCGGGAGGATCCAATGAGCAGTTCTTC
NA	13	few	TRBV27	TRBJ2-7	CASRPNTYYEQYF	TGTGCCAGCAGGCCAAATACTTACTACGAGCAGTACTTC
NA	15	NA	TRBV4-2	TRBJ1-1	CATVREGYGSPEAFF	TGTGCCACCGTCCGGGAGGGTTACGGCTCCCCTGAAGCTTTCTTT
TRBD1	14	once	TRBV27	TRBJ1-1	CASSFNRGGTEAFF	TGTGCCAGCAGTTTTAACAGGGGGGGGACTGAAGCTTTCTTT
TRBD2	13	NA	TRBV2	TRBJ2-5	CASRAGGEETQYF	TGTGCCAGCAGGGCGGGAGGGGAAGAGACCCAGTACTTC
NA	14	NA	TRBV5-1	TRBJ2-7	CASSLGVAGYEQYF	TGCGCCAGCAGCTTGGGGGTGGCGGGCTACGAGCAGTACTTC
NA	12	NA	TRBV11-2	TRBJ1-2	CASSQENYGYTF	TGTGCCAGCAGCCAGGAAAACTATGGCTACACCTTC
NA	12	NA	TRBV5-5	TRBJ2-7	CASSLQGYEQYF	TGTGCCAGCAGCCTTCAGGGCTACGAGCAGTACTTC
TRBD1	17	NA	TRBV4-3	TRBJ1-4	CASSQEASDRLNEKLFF	TGCGCCAGCAGCCAAGAGGCGTCGGACAGGCTTAATGAAAAACTGTTTTTT
TRBD1	14	NA	TRBV30	TRBJ1-1	CAWRNRGIDTEAFF	TGTGCCTGGAGAAACAGGGGAATTGACACTGAAGCTTTCTTT